These 23 T cell receptor beta chains originate from one sample sequenced in a study of response to subunit inactivated influenza vaccine. From the RT-PCR reads, TCRdb called clonotypes with MiXCR, one entry per CDR3 protein. The sample contains roughly 500,000 distinct CDR3 sequences, approximately 24% of which appear only once. These same data were also listed under a study on T cells expressing NK-cell markers. That work adds: 5'RACE template switching with UMIs generated TCR beta cDNA.

The material sequenced was CD4+ T cells sorted from PBMCs, taken 11 to 12 days after vaccination. These receptors were obtained from a middle-aged man who received an inactivated influenza vaccine.

The table lists this clonotype with a few counts. The CDR3, as DNA: TGCGCCAGCAGCCAAGATTCCGGGAATCTCGAGCAGTTCTTC. Its protein product is CASSQDSGNLEQFF. This rearrangement joins TRBV4-1 to TRBJ2-1; tentative D call: TRBD2 (5 bases). CDR3 length: 14 residues. Germline V gives CDR1 MGHRA, CDR2 YSYEKL. Trimming took 0 bases from V and 10 from J, leaving 13 bases between them.

The rearrangement uses TRBV12-3 or TRBV12-4 and TRBJ2-5; 16 bases map to TRBD2. V lost 6 bases and J lost 4; bases outside the gene matches: 8. The CDR3 spans 17 residues. The CDR3 reads CASSRGTSGRARETQYF. Here the CDR3 DNA reads TGTGCCAGCAGCCGCGGGACTAGCGGGAGGGCCCGAGAGACCCAGTACTTC.

This chain links TRBV15 with TRBJ1-1, with 7 bases aligning to TRBD1. V shed 5 bases and J 5 bases; nucleotides not matched to a gene: 8. The germline gives CDR1 LNHNV, CDR2 YYDKDF (reference sequence). This CDR3 comprises 14 residues. This chain's CDR3 is CATSGSRGWTEAFF. CDR3 in DNA: TGTGCCACCAGCGGAAGCAGGGGGTGGACTGAAGCTTTCTTT.

This rearrangement joins TRBV29-1 to TRBJ2-1, with TRBD2 matching over 12 bases. Germline V gene lookup returns CDR1 SQVTM and CDR2 ANQGSEA. The junction had 8 bases not matched to a gene; V was cut back by 6 bases and J by 8 bases. CDR3 size: 14 residues. The CDR3 spells CSVDGLAGIHEQFF. In nucleotides, the CDR3 is TGCAGCGTGGACGGACTAGCGGGAATCCATGAGCAGTTCTTC.

In its sample, this clonotype was seen a few times. The rearrangement joins TRBV12-3 or TRBV12-4 to TRBJ2-5; D not certain. This CDR3 is 16 amino acids long. V lost 3 bases and J lost 1, with 15 bases in between. This CDR3 is CASSFWSTSSQETQYF. The DNA of the CDR3 is TGTGCCAGCAGTTTCTGGTCTACCTCATCCCAAGAGACCCAGTACTTC.

The chain joins TRBV5-4 to TRBJ1-2; 8 nucleotides agree with TRBD1. Germline CDR1 SGHNT, CDR2 YYREEE (reference sequence). The CDR3 runs to 16 residues. V was pared by 0 bases and J by 4 bases, with 8 bases of the junction left unmatched. The CDR3 is CASSLAVRQGSYGYTF. CDR3 sequence (DNA): TGTGCCAGCAGCTTGGCAGTAAGACAGGGGAGCTATGGCTACACCTTC.

The gene calls are TRBV24-1 and TRBJ2-2; D not certain. The CDR3 spans 14 residues. The V end was cut by 9 bases, the J end by 1 base, with 11 bases between. Germline V CDR1 and CDR2: KGHDR, SFDVKD. In DNA, the CDR3 is TGTGCCACCGGGTCGGACGGGAACACCGGGGAGCTGTTTTTT. Translation: CATGSDGNTGELFF.

In DNA, the CDR3 is TGTGCCAGCAGCGAGACTAGCGGGAGGGTCCATGAGCAGTTCTTC. Translating it yields CASSETSGRVHEQFF. The genes are TRBV7-9 and TRBJ2-1; 14 nucleotides match TRBD2. The CDR3 covers 15 residues. Germline V gene sequence: CDR1 SEHNR, CDR2 FQNEAQ (reference sequence). V lost 5 bases to trimming and J lost 8 bases; unmatched junction nucleotides: 5.

This clonotype was counted only a few times. The chain combines TRBV24-1 with TRBJ2-3, with TRBD2 as a possible D gene (5 bases). The CDR3 has 14 residues. Germline V CDR1 and CDR2: KGHDR, SFDVKD. V gave up 3 bases and J gave up 2 bases, with 8 bases separating them. CDR3 sequence reads: CATSDGEITDTQYF. The CDR3 bases are TGTGCCACCAGTGATGGGGAGATCACAGATACGCAGTATTTT.

A few counts support this clonotype. J is TRBJ2-7 and V is TRBV20-1; 10 bases align to TRBD2. CDR1 and CDR2 from the germline V gene are DFQATT and SNEGSKA (reference sequence). After removal of 2 bases from V and 7 bases from J, the junction contained 2 bases not matched to a gene. The CDR3 totals 12 residues. This CDR3 is CSARSSGGEQYF. The CDR3 nucleotides are TGCAGTGCTAGATCTAGCGGGGGTGAGCAGTACTTC.

The chain joins TRBV6-5 to TRBJ2-5; D is uncertain. V dropped 5 bases and J dropped 2 bases, with 15 bases sitting between them. The CDR3 runs 15 residues. CDR1 and CDR2 (germline): MNHEY, SVGAGI. For the CDR3, the DNA is TGTGCCAGCAGTGTACTAAATTCCGCACAAGAGACCCAGTACTTC. Protein sequence: CASSVLNSAQETQYF.

The CDR3 DNA follows: TGTGCCATCAGCGAGACTAGCGGGAGGGTATATACGCAGTATTTT. This translates into CAISETSGRVYTQYF. The V call is TRBV10-3, the J call TRBJ2-3; 14 bases agree with TRBD2. Trimming took 6 bases from V and 7 from J; bases not matched to a gene: 6. In germline, CDR1 is ENHRY, CDR2 SYGVKD. The CDR3 is 15 amino acids.

This clonotype was counted only a few times. This chain connects TRBV20-1 to TRBJ2-3, with D perhaps TRBD2 (5 bases). The germline V gene encodes CDR1 DFQATT and CDR2 SNEGSKA (reference sequence). The CDR3 covers 15 residues. Trimming removed 2 bases from V and 3 bases from J, with 15 bases in between. The CDR3 sequence: CSARPHGVLTDTQYF. The CDR3 bases are TGCAGTGCTAGACCCCACGGGGTATTGACAGATACGCAGTATTTT.

This clonotype was observed a few times. The CDR3 bases are TGCAGTGCGCAGAGGGGCCAGGGGGCGGCCGAGCAGTACTTC. The encoded protein is CSAQRGQGAAEQYF. This chain uses TRBV20-1 with TRBJ2-7; 8 nucleotides line up with TRBD1. The ends lost 6 bases at V and 6 bases at J; junction bases unmatched: 13. Germline V gives CDR1 DFQATT, CDR2 SNEGSKA (reference sequence). The CDR3 is 14 amino acids.

This clonotype has a handful of counts. The CDR3 here is CASSFTPGSQETQYF. CDR3 sequence (DNA): TGCGCCAGCAGCTTCACGCCCGGGTCCCAAGAGACCCAGTACTTC. The genes are TRBV5-1 and TRBJ2-5; D call uncertain. The germline V gene encodes CDR1 SGHRS and CDR2 YFSETQ. V lost 2 bases to trimming and J lost 1 base, with 12 bases between them. CDR3 length equals 15 residues.

The rearrangement links TRBV12-3 or TRBV12-4 to TRBJ2-1, with 11 bases aligning to TRBD2. The CDR3 runs 15 residues. V lost 7 bases, J lost 5 bases, and 7 bases stayed unmatched. CDR3 residues: CASTLTSGVNNEQFF. Here the CDR3 DNA reads TGTGCCAGCACCCTGACTAGCGGGGTAAACAATGAGCAGTTCTTC.

In its sample, this clonotype was seen a few times. The rearrangement joins TRBV20-1 to TRBJ2-1; TRBD2 agrees at 13 bases. Germline V gene data show CDR1 as DFQATT and CDR2 as SNEGSKA (reference sequence). The CDR3 totals 13 residues. The CDR3 DNA reads TGCAGGCCGGGACTAGCGGGATTCAATGAGCAGTTCTTC. Protein: CRPGLAGFNEQFF.

The chain employs TRBV12-3 or TRBV12-4 and TRBJ2-7; either TRBD1 or TRBD2 may supply D (5 bases each). V gave up 5 bases and J gave up 6 bases, with 14 bases separating them. CDR3 length: 13 residues. CDR3: CASSAGSFFEQYF. CDR3 sequence (DNA): TGTGCCAGCAGTGCAGGGAGTTTCTTCGAGCAGTACTTC.

The chain has TRBV7-9 and TRBJ2-1; 7 bases map to TRBD1. Germline CDR1 is SEHNR and CDR2 is FQNEAQ (reference sequence). The CDR3 sequence is 14 residues long. After removal of 5 bases from V and 6 bases from J, the junction contained 7 bases not matched to a gene. In nucleotides, the CDR3 is TGTGCCAGCAGCCCTACACAGGGGATCAATGAGCAGTTCTTC. This gives the protein CASSPTQGINEQFF.

This clonotype has at least ten counts. The genes are TRBV9 and TRBJ2-1, with a possible D match to TRBD2 (6 bases). Germline-derived CDR1 and CDR2 are SGDLS and YYNGEE. This CDR3 spans 15 amino acids. Between the trimmed V and J ends, which lost 3 bases and 5 bases, there was a span of 15 bases. In DNA, the CDR3 is TGTGCCAGCAGCGCAACTAGCCCGGGACACAATGAGCAGTTCTTC. Translated, it gives CASSATSPGHNEQFF.

In this sample, this clonotype turned up a few times. The chain recombines TRBV27 with TRBJ2-4, with 7 bases aligning to TRBD1. The CDR3 loop spans 15 amino acids. V was clipped by 7 bases and J by 2 bases; unmatched bases: 8. CDR1 is MNHEY and CDR2 is SMNVEV in the germline V gene (reference sequence). Written as DNA, the CDR3 is TGTGCCAGCACCGAGGAGACAGGGACCAAAAACATTCAGTACTTC. Translating it yields CASTEETGTKNIQYF.

The J gene is TRBJ1-3, the V gene TRBV6-5; D is unresolved. CDR1 is MNHEY and CDR2 is SVGAGI in the germline V gene. V lost 0 bases and J lost 4, with 7 bases in between. This CDR3 has 14 residues. DNA of the CDR3: TGTGCCAGCAGTTACTCGTACAGAGGAAACACCATATATTTT. Amino acids: CASSYSYRGNTIYF.

This chain joins TRBV11-2 and TRBJ2-1; D is possibly TRBD2 (5 bases). V was clipped by 3 bases and J by 3 bases, with 18 bases between them. The CDR3 length is 17 residues. Germline V gene lookup returns CDR1 SGHAT and CDR2 FQNNGV. This CDR3 reads CASSLRDYRRFYNEQFF. DNA of the CDR3: TGTGCCAGCAGCTTGAGAGACTATCGACGATTCTACAATGAGCAGTTCTTC.